This T cell receptor beta chain came from a study of CD8+CD57+ T cells in acquired aplastic anemia (dated by TCRdb to the late 2010s). About the investigation overall: DNA extracted from sorted CD4+ and CD8+ cells had a mean of approximately 3.4 ug, with a range of about 0.18 to 27.4 ug. CD8+CD57+ expansion was defined as a frequency above the mean frequency observed in healthy subjects. Paper-wide results and their limitations: No significant difference in CD8+ Simpson's diversity was found between patients and healthy controls (P=0.060). Although 25 to 30 CD8+ CDR3 sequences were shared by patients and controls, these sequences appeared highly expressed in patients and within the immunodominant clones of patients.

TCR beta VDJ combination and CDR3 sequence profiling used genomic DNA as the template. An Illumina HiSeq 2000 was the platform used for TCR repertoire sequencing. Per the authors' processing: Repertoire assessment relied on Simpson's diversity index, CDR3 size and DJ length profiles, and TRBV/TRBJ rearrangement plots. The immunodominant clone was defined as the most abundant DNA sequence in deep sequencing data. CDR3 amino acid sequences were checked for sharing across subjects and were also compared against the VDJdb database and published repertoires. Clones were called with MiXCR by TCRdb after fastp trimmed the public reads at Q25, and only in-frame beta chains were retained. All rows with the same CDR3 protein become a single entry with the most common DNA and genes. TCRdb, rather than the study authors, made the V and J calls. This sample comprises 150,000 to 180,000 distinct CDR3 sequences, just over 50% of them detected only once. 9.5% to 15% of the sample goes to the ten largest clones.

The table lists this clonotype with many counts. Its antigen remains unidentified. No quality values exist for individual bases; no much larger clone is one base distant. Expansion of CD8+CD57+ cells had been shown by flow cytometry in the patients chosen for sequencing. Every patient had severe acquired aplastic anemia, diagnosed using the International Study of Aplastic Anemia and Agranulocytosis and Camitta criteria. Patients had received no therapy at the time of blood sampling. In the study, sorted CD4+ and CD8+ blood T cells from patients with severe aplastic anemia and from healthy subjects underwent deep sequencing of TCR repertoires. Patients were enrolled under clinicaltrials.gov protocols 00001620, 01623167, 00001397, 00071045, 00081523 and 00961064 in the USA. Ficoll-Paque density gradient centrifugation was used to isolate peripheral blood mononuclear cells. Before DNA extraction, CD4+ and CD8+ T cells were sorted with FACS or magnetic beads.

In the germline V gene, CDR1 corresponds to MGHRA and CDR2 to YSYEKL. The CDR3 runs 15 residues from the cysteine to the phenylalanine. CDR3 DNA is the only sequence kept; it has 45 bases, read in frame from the first base. The junction shows trimming of 2 bases on V and 4 bases on J, and the gene matches do not reach 5 bases of it. The rearrangement combines TRBV4-1 with TRBJ2-1, with TRBD1 matching 7 junction bases. Sequencing input: sorted CD4+, CD8+, or CD8+CD57+ T cells (not recorded which) from PBMCs. The source is a human donor with aplastic anemia. The bases read TGCGCCAGCAGCCAAACGCAGGGACAGTACAATGAGCAGTTCTTC. It codes for CASSQTQGQYNEQFF.